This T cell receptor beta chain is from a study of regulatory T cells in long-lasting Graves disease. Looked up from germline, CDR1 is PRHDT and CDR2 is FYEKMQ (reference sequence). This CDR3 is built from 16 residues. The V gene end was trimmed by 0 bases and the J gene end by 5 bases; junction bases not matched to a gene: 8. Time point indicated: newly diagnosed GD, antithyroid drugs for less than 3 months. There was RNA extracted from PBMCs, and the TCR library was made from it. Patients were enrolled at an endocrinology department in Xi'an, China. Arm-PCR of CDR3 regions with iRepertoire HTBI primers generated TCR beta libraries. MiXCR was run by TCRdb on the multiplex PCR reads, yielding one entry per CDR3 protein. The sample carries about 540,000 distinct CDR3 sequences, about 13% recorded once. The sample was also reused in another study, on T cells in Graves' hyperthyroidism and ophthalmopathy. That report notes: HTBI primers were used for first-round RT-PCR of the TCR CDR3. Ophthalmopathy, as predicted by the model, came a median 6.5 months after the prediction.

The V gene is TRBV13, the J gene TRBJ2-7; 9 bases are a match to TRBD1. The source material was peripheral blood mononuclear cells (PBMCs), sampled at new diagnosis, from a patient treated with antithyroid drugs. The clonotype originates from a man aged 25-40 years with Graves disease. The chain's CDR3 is CASSLGGTGYGNEQYF. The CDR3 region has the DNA TGTGCCAGCAGCTTAGGGGGGACAGGGTACGGGAACGAGCAGTACTTC.